This TCR beta chain was identified during a study of cytotoxic CD8 clonotypes in ibrutinib-treated CLL. Study as a whole: For this cohort, patients were about a dozen relapsed/refractory and some 15 treatment-naive, while about 17 were IGHV unmutated. Results showed roughly 24 partial and 2 complete responses; following median 68 months, around 15 remained remitted, about 12 advanced.

This clone was seen only a few times. The length of the CDR3 is 12 residues. Trimming removed 6 bases at V and 9 bases at J, with 12 bases between. Per germline, CDR1 MDHEN and CDR2 SYDVKM. Assay used: immunoSEQ multiplex PCR; TCRdb lists only in-frame clones, some missing. Seen here are about 330,000 clones, roughly two thirds observed once, and the top ten hold around 6.6%. The sequence was obtained from a human donor with chronic lymphocytic leukemia. The sequencing here drew on PBMCs, taken after 36 months of ibrutinib treatment. This chain links TRBV28 with TRBJ2-1; D tentatively reads TRBD1 or TRBD2 (5 bases each). This chain's CDR3 is CASSEGWVEQFF. The CDR3 DNA is TGTGCCAGCAGCGAGGGGTGGGTTGAGCAGTTCTTC.